The 3 T cell receptor beta chains presented below share a single source sample, sequenced in a study of Ad26.COV2.S vaccination and SARS-CoV-2 variants (dated by TCRdb to about 2021). Per the publication, the treatment or condition label means: roughly 19 received Ad26.COV2.S at low or high dose, single or two shots; about five received placebo; per-sample allocation not given. For vaccine and placebo recipients, repertoires were sequenced using samples collected on day 63 after the first injection. Preparation of the library involved the immunoSEQ multiplex PCR assay. In TCRdb, the immuneACCESS table is reduced to in-frame sequences with V and J assigned. These tables do not hold every clone; where another copy was compared, an unresolved V gene accounts for under half, and the others remain unexplained. The sample table holds roughly 270,000 clones, of which approximately 87% were seen once. The top ten hold around 3% of the sample.

The source material was peripheral blood, sampled in a trial of Ad26.COV2.S vaccine versus placebo. These receptor sequences come from a person between 18 and 65 years old who received the Ad26.COV2.S COVID-19 vaccine or a placebo.

This clone appeared once. V and J are TRBV10-3 and TRBJ2-7; 8 nucleotides match TRBD1. Germline-derived CDR1 and CDR2 are ENHRY and SYGVKD. The CDR3 runs 12 residues. Trimming cost V 10 bases and J 2 bases; bases outside gene matches: 4. In nucleotides, the CDR3 is TGTGCCACACTGGACAGGGCCTACGAGCAGTACTTC. Translating gives CATLDRAYEQYF.

This clone was picked up one time. CDR3 sequence reads: CASSRTQTSNTGELFF. As DNA, the CDR3 is TGCGCCAGCAGCCGAACACAGACTAGTAACACCGGGGAGCTGTTTTTT. This sequence joins TRBV4-1 and TRBJ2-2; perhaps TRBD2 as D (6 bases). CDR3 length: 16 residues. V was trimmed by 4 bases and J by 2 bases, leaving 14 bases between them. Germline V gives CDR1 MGHRA, CDR2 YSYEKL.

The chain carries TRBV6-5 and TRBJ2-7, with 8 bases identical to TRBD1. There are 15 residues in the CDR3. Germline V gene lookup returns CDR1 MNHEY and CDR2 SVGAGI. The trim removed 6 bases at V and 4 bases at J, leaving 11 bases unmatched. The DNA of the CDR3 is TGTGCCAGCAGGAACACAGGGGGACCGTTATACGAGCAGTACTTC. Translating gives CASRNTGGPLYEQYF.